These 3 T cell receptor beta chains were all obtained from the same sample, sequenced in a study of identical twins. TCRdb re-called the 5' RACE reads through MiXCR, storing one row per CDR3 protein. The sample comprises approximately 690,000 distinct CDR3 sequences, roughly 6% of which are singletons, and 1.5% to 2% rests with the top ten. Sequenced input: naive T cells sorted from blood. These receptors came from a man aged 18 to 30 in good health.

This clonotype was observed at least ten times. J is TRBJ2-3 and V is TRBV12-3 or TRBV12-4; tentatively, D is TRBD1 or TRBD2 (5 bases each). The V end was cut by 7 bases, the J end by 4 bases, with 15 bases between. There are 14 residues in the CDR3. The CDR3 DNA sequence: TGTGCCAGCACCTCCGCAGGGACGGCAGATACGCAGTATTTT. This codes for CASTSAGTADTQYF.

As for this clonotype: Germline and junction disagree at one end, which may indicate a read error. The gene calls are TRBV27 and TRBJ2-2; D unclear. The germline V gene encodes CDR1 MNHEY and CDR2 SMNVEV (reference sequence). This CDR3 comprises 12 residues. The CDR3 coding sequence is TGTCCCAGCAGTTTATCGGCCGGGGAGCTGTTTTTT. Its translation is CPSSLSAGELFF.

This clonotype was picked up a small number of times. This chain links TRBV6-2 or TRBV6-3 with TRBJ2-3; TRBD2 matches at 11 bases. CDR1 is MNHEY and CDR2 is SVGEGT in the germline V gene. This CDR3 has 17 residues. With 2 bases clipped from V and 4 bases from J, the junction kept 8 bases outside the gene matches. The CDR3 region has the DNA TGTGCCAGCAGTTACCGGGGACTAGCGGACGGGGCAGATACGCAGTATTTT. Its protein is CASSYRGLADGADTQYF.